The entry below describes one T cell receptor beta chain. Its antigen is not yet known. The input lacks base qualities; no much larger clone sits a single base away. The sample comes from a study of patients and donors after allogeneic stem cell transplantation (dated by TCRdb to 2019 to 2021). Libraries came from RT-PCR. TCRdb lists the instrument as NextSeq 550. TCRdb took the public reads, trimmed them with fastp at Q25, ran MiXCR for clone calling and kept in-frame beta chains. Every distinct CDR3 protein forms one entry, paired with its most common genes and DNA. The sample contains 920,000 or so distinct CDR3 sequences, about a sixth of them found a single time. The ten largest make up 5% to 6.5% of the sample. CDR1 and CDR2, looked up from the germline V gene, are LGHNA and YNFKEQ. Inclusive of the bounding cysteine and phenylalanine, the CDR3 is 16 residues long. Only the CDR3 DNA stays, 48 bases, in frame from base 1. Clipping removes 4 bases from V and 3 bases from J, with 6 as the unmatched junction base count.

The rearranged chain carries TRBV4-2 and TRBJ2-2, with 9 bases in between that match TRBD2. Material for sequencing was blood, either unsorted or a sorted T cell fraction (not recorded which). The receptor comes from a human donor who was either an allogeneic HSCT recipient or a stem cell or donor lymphocyte infusion donor (not recorded which). It is not recorded whose cells these are; they may come from a transplant donor. This receptor carries the CDR3 CASSPEAGGYTGELFF. The DNA sequence is given as TGTGCCAGCAGCCCGGAAGCGGGAGGTTACACCGGGGAGCTGTTTTTT.